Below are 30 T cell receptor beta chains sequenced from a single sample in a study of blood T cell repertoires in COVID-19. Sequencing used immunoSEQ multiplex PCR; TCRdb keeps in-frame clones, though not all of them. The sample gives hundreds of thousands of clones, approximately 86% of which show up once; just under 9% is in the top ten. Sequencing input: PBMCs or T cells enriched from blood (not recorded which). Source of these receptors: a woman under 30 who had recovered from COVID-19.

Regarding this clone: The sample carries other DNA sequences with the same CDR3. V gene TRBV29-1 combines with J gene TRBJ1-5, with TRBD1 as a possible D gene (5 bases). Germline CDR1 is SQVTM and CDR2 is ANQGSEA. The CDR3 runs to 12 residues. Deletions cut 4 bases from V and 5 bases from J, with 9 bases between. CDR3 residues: CSVGGGDQPQHF. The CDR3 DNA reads TGCAGCGTTGGGGGCGGAGATCAGCCCCAGCATTTT.

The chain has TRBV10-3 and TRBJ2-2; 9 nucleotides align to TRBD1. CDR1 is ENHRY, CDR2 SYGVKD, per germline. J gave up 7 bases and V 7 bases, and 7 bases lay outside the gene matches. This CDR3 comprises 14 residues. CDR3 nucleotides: TGTGCCATCACTAAACGGACAGGGGACGGGGAGCTGTTTTTT. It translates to CAITKRTGDGELFF.

The CDR3 DNA follows: TGCGCCAGCAGCCAAGCTAGCACAGATACGCAGTATTTT. Its translation: CASSQASTDTQYF. The chain employs TRBV4-3 and TRBJ2-3; no reliable D call. This CDR3 region has 13 residues. V dropped 1 base and J dropped 0 bases, with 2 bases sitting between them. Germline values: CDR1 LGHNA, CDR2 YSLEER.

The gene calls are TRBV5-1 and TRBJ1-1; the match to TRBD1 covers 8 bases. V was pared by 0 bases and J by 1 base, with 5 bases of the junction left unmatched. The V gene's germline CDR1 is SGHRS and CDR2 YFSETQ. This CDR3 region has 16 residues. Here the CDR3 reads CASSLAGTGSNTEAFF. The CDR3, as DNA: TGCGCCAGCAGCTTGGCCGGGACAGGATCGAACACTGAAGCTTTCTTT.

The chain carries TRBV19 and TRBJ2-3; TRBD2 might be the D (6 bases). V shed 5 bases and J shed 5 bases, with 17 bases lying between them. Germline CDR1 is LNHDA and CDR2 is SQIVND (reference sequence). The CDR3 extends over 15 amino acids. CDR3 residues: CASSFLAGGKDTQYF. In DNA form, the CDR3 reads TGTGCCAGTAGTTTCCTCGCCGGCGGGAAAGATACGCAGTATTTT.

CDR3 nucleotide sequence: TGTGCCAGCAGTTACTCGACACCCAATACGCAGTATTTT. It translates to CASSYSTPNTQYF. V and J are TRBV6-2 or TRBV6-3 and TRBJ2-3; D gene uncertain. Germline values: CDR1 MNHEY, CDR2 SVGEGT. Trimming cost V 0 bases and J 7 bases, with 8 bases left between them. This CDR3 comprises 13 residues.

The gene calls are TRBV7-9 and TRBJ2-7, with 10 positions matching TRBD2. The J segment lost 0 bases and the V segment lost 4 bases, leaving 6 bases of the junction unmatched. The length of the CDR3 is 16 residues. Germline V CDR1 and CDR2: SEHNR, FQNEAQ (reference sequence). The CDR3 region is CASSSPGLADSYEQYF. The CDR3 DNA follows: TGTGCCAGCAGCTCCCCTGGACTAGCGGACTCCTACGAGCAGTACTTC. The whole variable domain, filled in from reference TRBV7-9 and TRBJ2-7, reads DTGVSQNPRHKITKRGQNVTFRCDPISEHNRLYWYRQTLGQGPEFLTYFQNEAQLEKSRLLSDRFSAERPKGSFSTLEIQRTEQGDSAMYLCASSSPGLADSYEQYFGPGTRLTVT.

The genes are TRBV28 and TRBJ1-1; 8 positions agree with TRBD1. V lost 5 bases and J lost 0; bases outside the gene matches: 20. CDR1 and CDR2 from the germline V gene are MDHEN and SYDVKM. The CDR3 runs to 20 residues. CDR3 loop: CASSGFRDRRKKSMNTEAFF. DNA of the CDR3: TGTGCCAGCAGTGGATTCCGGGACAGGAGAAAGAAAAGTATGAACACTGAAGCTTTCTTT.

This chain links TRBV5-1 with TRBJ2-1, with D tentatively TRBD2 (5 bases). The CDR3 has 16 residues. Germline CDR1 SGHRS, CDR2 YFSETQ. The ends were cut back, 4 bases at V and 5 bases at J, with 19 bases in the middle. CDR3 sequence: CASSRTTMDADNEQFF. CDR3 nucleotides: TGCGCCAGCAGCCGGACGACTATGGATGCCGACAATGAGCAGTTCTTC.

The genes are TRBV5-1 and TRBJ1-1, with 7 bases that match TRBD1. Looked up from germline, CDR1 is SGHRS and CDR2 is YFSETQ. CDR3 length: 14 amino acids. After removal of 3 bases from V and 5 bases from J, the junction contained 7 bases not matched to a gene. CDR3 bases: TGCGCCAGCAGCTACCAGGGGGTGTCTACTGAAGCTTTCTTT. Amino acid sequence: CASSYQGVSTEAFF.

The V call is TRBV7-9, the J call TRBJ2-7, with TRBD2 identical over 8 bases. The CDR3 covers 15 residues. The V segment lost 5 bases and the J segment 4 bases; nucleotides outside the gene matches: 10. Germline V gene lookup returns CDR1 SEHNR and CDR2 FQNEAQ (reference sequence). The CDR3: CASSPSVAGLYEQYF. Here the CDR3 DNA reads TGTGCCAGCAGCCCAAGCGTAGCGGGGCTTTACGAGCAGTACTTC.

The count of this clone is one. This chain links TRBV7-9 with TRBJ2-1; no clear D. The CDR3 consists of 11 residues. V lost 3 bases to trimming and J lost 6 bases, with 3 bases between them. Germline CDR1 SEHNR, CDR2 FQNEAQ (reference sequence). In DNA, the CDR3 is TGTGCCAGCAGCTTTATCAATGAGCAGTTCTTC. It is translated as CASSFINEQFF. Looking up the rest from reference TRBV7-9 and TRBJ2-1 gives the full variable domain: DTGVSQNPRHKITKRGQNVTFRCDPISEHNRLYWYRQTLGQGPEFLTYFQNEAQLEKSRLLSDRFSAERPKGSFSTLEIQRTEQGDSAMYLCASSFINEQFFGPGTRLTVL.

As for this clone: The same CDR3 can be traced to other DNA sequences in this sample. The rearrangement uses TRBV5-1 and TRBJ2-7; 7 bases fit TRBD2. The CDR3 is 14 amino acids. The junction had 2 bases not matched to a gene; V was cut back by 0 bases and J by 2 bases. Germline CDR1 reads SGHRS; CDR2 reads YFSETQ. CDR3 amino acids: CASSLASGPYEQYF. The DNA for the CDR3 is TGCGCCAGCAGCTTGGCTAGCGGACCCTACGAGCAGTACTTC.

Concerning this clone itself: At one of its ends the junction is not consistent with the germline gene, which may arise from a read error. The CDR3: CATSVWWQGNFMNTEAFF. In DNA, the CDR3 is TGTGCCACCAGCGTTTGGTGGCAGGGAAATTTCATGAACACTGAAGCTTTCTTT. The gene calls are TRBV5-5 and TRBJ1-1; possible D gene TRBD1, 5 bases. CDR3 size: 18 residues. Germline-derived CDR1 and CDR2 are SGHKS and YYEKEE (reference sequence).

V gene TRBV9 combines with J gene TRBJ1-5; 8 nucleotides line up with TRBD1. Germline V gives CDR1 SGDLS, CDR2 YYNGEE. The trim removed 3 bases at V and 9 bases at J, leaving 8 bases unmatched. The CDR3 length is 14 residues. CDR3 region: CASSAGQVSRPQHF. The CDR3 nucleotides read TGTGCCAGCAGCGCGGGACAGGTAAGCCGGCCCCAGCATTTT.

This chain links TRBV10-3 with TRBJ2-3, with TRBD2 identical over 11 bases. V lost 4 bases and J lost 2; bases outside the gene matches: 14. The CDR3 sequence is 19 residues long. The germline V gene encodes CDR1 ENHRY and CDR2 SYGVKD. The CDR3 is CAISGVGLAGSGPTDTQYF. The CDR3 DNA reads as TGTGCCATCAGTGGTGTAGGACTAGCGGGTTCGGGCCCCACAGATACGCAGTATTTT.

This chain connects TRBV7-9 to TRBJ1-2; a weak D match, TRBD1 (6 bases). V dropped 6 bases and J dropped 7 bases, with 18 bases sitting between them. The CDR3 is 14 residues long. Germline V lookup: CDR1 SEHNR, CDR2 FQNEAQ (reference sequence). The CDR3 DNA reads TGTGCCAGCAGGCCAGGGGTAGGGGAAGCTGGCTACACCTTC. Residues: CASRPGVGEAGYTF. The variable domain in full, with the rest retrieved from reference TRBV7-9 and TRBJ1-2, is DTGVSQNPRHKITKRGQNVTFRCDPISEHNRLYWYRQTLGQGPEFLTYFQNEAQLEKSRLLSDRFSAERPKGSFSTLEIQRTEQGDSAMYLCASRPGVGEAGYTFGSGTRLTVV.

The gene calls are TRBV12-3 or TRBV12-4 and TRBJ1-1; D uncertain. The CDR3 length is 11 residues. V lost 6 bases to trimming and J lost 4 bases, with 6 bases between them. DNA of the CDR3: TGTGCCAGCAGGGCCCGCACTGAAGCTTTCTTT. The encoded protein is CASRARTEAFF.

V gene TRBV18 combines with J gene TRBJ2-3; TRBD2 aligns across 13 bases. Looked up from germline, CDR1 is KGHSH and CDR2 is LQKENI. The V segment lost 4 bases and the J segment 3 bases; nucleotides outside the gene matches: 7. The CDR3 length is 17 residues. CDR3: CASSLRTSGSRTDTQYF. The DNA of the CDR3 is TGTGCCAGCTCACTGAGGACTAGCGGGAGTCGGACAGATACGCAGTATTTT.

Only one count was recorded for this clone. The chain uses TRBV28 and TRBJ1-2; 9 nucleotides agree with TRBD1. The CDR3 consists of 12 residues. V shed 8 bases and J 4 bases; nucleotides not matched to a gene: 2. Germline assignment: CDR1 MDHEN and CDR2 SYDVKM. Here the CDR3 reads CASDRGTYGYTF. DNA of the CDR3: TGTGCCAGCGACAGGGGGACCTATGGCTACACCTTC.

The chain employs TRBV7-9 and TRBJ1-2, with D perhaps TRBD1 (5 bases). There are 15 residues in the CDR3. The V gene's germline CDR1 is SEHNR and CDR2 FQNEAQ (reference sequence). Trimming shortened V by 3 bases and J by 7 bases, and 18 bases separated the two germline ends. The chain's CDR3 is CASSLGRPLSAGYTF. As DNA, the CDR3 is TGTGCCAGCAGCTTGGGGCGTCCCCTATCTGCTGGCTACACCTTC.

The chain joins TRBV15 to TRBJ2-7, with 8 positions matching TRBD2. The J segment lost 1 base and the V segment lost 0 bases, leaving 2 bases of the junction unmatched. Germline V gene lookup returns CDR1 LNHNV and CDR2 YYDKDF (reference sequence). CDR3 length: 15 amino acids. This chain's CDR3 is CATSRDREGSYEQYF. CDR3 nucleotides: TGTGCCACCAGCAGAGACCGGGAGGGGTCCTACGAGCAGTACTTC.

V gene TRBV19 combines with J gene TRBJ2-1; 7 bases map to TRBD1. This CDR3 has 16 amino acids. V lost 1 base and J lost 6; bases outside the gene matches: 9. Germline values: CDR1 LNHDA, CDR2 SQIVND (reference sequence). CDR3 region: CASSIVTGTRRNEQFF. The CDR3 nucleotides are TGTGCCAGTAGTATAGTGACAGGGACCCGTCGCAATGAGCAGTTCTTC.

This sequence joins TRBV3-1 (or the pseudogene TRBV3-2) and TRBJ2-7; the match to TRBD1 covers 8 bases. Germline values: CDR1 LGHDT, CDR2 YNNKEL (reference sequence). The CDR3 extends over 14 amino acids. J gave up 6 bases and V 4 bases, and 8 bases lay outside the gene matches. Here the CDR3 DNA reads TGTGCCAGCAGCCCCCGACAGGGGCTGGGCGAGCAGTACTTC. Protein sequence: CASSPRQGLGEQYF.

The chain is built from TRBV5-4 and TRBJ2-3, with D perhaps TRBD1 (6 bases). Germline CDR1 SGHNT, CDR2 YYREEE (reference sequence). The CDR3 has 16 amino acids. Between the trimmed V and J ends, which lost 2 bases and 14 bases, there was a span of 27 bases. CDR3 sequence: CASSLQGNPLPRTPYF. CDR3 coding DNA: TGTGCCAGCAGCTTACAGGGTAACCCCCTCCCCCGCACCCCGTATTTT.

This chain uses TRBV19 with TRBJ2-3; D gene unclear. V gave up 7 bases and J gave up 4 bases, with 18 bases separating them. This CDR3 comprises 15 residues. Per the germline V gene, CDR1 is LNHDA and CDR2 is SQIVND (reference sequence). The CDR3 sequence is CASTDLAGFADTQYF. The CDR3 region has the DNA TGTGCCAGTACAGACTTGGCCGGCTTTGCAGATACGCAGTATTTT.

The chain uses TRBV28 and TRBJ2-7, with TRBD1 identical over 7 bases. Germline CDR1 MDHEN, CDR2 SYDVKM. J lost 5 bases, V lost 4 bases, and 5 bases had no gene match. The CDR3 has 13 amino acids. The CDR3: CASSSTGTHEQYF. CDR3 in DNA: TGTGCCAGCAGTTCGACAGGGACCCACGAGCAGTACTTC.

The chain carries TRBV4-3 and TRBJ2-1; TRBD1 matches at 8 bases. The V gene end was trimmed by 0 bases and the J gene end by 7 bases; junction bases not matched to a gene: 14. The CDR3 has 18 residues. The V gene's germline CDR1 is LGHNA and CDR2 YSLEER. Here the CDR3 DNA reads TGCGCCAGCAGCCAAGATCCCTCGACAGGGGCCACTGGAAATGAGCAGTTCTTC. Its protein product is CASSQDPSTGATGNEQFF.

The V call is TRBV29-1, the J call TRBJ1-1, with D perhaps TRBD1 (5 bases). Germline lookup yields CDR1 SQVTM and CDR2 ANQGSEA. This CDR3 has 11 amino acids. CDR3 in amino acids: CNVRDNTEAFF. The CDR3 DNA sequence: TGCAATGTCAGGGATAACACTGAAGCTTTCTTT.

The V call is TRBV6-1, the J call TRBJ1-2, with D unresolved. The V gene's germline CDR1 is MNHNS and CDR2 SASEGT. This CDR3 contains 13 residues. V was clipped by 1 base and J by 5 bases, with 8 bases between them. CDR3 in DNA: TGTGCCAGCAGTGAAGGGAGGGCATATGGCTACACCTTC. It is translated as CASSEGRAYGYTF.